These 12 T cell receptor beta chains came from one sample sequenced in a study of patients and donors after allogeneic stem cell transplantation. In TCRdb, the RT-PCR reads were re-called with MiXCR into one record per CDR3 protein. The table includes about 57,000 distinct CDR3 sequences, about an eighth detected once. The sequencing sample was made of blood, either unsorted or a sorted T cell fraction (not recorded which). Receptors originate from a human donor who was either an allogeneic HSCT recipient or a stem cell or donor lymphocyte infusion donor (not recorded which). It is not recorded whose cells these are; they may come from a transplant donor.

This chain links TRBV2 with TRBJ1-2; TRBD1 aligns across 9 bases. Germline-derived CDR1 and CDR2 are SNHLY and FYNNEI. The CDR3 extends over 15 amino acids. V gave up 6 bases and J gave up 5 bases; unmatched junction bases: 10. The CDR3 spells CASSDPGQGRYGYTF. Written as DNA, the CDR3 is TGTGCCAGCAGCGATCCGGGACAGGGTAGATATGGCTACACCTTC.

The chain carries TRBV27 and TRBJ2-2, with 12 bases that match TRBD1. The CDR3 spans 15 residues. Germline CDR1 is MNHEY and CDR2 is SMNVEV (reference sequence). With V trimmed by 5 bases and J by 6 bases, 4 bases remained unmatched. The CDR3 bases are TGTGCCAGCAGTCGGGGACAGGGGGCGCCCGGGGAGCTGTTTTTT. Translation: CASSRGQGAPGELFF.

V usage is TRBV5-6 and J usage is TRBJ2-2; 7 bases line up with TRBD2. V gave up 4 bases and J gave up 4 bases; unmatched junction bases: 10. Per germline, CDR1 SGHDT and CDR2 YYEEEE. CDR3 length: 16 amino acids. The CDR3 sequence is CASSATREDLTGELFF. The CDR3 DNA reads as TGTGCCAGCAGCGCGACACGGGAGGATCTCACCGGGGAGCTGTTTTTT.

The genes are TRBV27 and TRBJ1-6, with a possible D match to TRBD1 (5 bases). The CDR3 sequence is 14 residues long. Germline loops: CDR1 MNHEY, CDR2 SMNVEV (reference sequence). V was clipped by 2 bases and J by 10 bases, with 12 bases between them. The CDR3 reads CASSLQGENSPLHF. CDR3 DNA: TGTGCCAGCAGTTTACAGGGCGAGAACTCACCCCTCCACTTT.

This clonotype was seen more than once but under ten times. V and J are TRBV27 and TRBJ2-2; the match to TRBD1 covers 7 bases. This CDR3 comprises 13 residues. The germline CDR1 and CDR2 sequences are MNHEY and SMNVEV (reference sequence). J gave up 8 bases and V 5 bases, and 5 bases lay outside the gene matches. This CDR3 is CASSQTGAGELFF. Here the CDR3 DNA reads TGTGCCAGCAGTCAAACAGGGGCTGGGGAGCTGTTTTTT.

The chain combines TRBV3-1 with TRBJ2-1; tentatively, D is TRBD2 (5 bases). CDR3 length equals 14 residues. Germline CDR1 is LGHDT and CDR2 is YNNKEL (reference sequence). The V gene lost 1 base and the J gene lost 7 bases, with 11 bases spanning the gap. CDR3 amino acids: CASSQGTAGNEQFF. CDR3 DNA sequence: TGTGCCAGCAGCCAAGGAACGGCGGGTAATGAGCAGTTCTTC.

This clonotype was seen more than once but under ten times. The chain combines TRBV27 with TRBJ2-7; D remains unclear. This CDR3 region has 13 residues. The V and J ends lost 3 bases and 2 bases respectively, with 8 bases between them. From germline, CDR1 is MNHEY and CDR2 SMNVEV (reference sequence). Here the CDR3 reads CASSFHGTYEQYF. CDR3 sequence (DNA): TGTGCCAGCAGTTTCCACGGTACCTACGAGCAGTACTTC.

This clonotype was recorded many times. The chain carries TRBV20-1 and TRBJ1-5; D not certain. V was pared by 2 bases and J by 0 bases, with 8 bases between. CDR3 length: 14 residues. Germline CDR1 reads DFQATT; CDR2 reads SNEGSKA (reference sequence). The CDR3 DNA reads TGCAGTGCTAGACAGGTGATTAGCAATCAGCCCCAGCATTTT. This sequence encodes CSARQVISNQPQHF.

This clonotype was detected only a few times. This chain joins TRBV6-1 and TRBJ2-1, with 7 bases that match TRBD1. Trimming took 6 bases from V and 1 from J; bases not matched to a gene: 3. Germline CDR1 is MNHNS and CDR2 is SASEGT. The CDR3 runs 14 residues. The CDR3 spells CASRRQGSYNEQFF. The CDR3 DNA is TGTGCCAGCAGACGACAGGGTTCCTACAATGAGCAGTTCTTC.

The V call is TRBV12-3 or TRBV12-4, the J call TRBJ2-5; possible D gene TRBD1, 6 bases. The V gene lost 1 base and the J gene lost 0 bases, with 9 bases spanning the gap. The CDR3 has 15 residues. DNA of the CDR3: TGTGCCAGCAGTTTAGAAACAGGGTACCAAGAGACCCAGTACTTC. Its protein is CASSLETGYQETQYF.

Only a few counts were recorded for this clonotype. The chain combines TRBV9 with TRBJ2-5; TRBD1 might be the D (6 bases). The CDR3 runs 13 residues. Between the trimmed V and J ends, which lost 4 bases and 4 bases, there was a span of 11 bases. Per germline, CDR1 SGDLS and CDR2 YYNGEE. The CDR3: CASSSTGLETQYF. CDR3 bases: TGTGCCAGCAGCTCCACAGGGCTAGAGACCCAGTACTTC.

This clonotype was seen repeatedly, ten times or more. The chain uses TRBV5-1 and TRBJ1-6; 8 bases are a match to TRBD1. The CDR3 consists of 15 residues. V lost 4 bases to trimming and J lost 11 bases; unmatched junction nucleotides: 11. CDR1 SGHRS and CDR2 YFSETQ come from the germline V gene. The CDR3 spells CASSPAGTGLTPLHF. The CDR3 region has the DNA TGCGCCAGCAGCCCGGCGGGGACAGGCTTAACACCCCTCCACTTT.